Detailed here is one T cell receptor (beta chain). The record originates from a study of blood T cell repertoires in COVID-19. Study overall: Researchers got acute and convalescent COVID-19 samples from the United States, Italy and Spain. Sources were T cells, B-cell-depleted T cells, or PBMCs; the material itself was cDNA or gDNA.

Germline V gene sequence: CDR1 SEHNR, CDR2 FQNEAQ (reference sequence). The CDR3 extends over 16 amino acids. Losses at the gene ends were 6 bases for V and 5 bases for J; bases not matched to a gene: 13. Libraries were prepared by immunoSEQ multiplex PCR; TCRdb keeps only in-frame clonotypes and omits some of them. The sample lists roughly 190,000 clones, 80% to 90% occurring once. This clonotype was sampled from a woman aged 70-85 years with active or convalescent COVID-19. The V gene is TRBV7-9, the J gene TRBJ2-7, with TRBD1 matching 10 bases. Sequencing was done on a sample of peripheral blood. This CDR3 reads CASSPRRDRGLDEQYF. The CDR3, as DNA: TGTGCCAGCAGTCCTAGACGAGACAGGGGGCTGGACGAGCAGTACTTC.